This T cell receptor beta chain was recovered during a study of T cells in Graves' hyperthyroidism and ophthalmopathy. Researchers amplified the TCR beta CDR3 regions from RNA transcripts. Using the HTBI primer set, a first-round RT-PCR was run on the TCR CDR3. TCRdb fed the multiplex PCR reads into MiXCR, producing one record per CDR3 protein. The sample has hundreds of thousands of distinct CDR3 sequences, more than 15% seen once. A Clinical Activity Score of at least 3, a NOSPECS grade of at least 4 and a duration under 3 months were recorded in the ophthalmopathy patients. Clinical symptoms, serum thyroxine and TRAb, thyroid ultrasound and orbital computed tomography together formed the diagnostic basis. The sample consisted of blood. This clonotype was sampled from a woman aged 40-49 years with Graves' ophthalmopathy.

The CDR3, as DNA: TGCGCCAGCAGCGGGGGAAGGCCACCCTACGAGCAGTACTTC. It translates to CASSGGRPPYEQYF. The chain has TRBV5-1 and TRBJ2-7; the D gene could be TRBD1 or TRBD2 (5 bases each). The CDR3 runs 14 residues. Trimming removed 4 bases at V and 2 bases at J, with 13 bases between. From germline, CDR1 is SGHRS and CDR2 YFSETQ.